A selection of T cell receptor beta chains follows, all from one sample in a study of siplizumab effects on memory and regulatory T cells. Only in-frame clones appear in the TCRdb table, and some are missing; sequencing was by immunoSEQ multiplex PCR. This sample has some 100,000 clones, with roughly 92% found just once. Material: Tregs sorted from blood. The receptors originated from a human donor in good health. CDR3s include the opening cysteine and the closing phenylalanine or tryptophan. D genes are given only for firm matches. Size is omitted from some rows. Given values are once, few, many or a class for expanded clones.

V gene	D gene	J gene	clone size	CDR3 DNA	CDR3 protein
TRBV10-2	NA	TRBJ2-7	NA	TGCGCCAGCAAGCAGGGTAGGGGCGAGCAGTACTTC	CASKQGRGEQYF
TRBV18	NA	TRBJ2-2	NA	TGTGCCAGCTCCCCGCTGGGCGCGGGGGAGCTGTTTTTT	CASSPLGAGELFF
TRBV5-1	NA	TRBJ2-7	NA	TGCGCCAGCAGCGACGGGGCCGCCTACGAGCAGTACTTC	CASSDGAAYEQYF
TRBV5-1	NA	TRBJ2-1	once	TGCGCCAGCAGTTTCCCCAGAACCTACAATGAGCAGTTCTTC	CASSFPRTYNEQFF
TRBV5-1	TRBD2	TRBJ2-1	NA	TGCGCCAGCAGGGCTAGCGGGAGAATCCGCAACAATGAGCAGTTCTTC	CASRASGRIRNNEQFF
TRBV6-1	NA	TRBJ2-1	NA	TGTGCCAGCAGCCGGACAGTTTGGGTGGAGCAGTTCTTC	CASSRTVWVEQFF
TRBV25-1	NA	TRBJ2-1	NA	TGTGCCAGCAGTGAATTCACACGTAGGGCGGGCAATGAGCAGTTCTTC	CASSEFTRRAGNEQFF
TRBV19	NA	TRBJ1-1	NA	TGTGCCAGTAGTATCATGGGACGGCCGGGGGGAACTGAAGCTTTCTTT	CASSIMGRPGGTEAFF
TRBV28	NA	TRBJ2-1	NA	TGTGCCAGCAGAGCACGTAACCCTAATGAGCAGTTCTTC	CASRARNPNEQFF
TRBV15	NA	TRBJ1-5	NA	TGTGCCACACCCGGGGGAGAGGGCAATCAGCCCCAGCATTTT	CATPGGEGNQPQHF
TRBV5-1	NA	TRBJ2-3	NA	TGCGCCAGCAGCTTTACGAGGGATACGCAGTATTTT	CASSFTRDTQYF